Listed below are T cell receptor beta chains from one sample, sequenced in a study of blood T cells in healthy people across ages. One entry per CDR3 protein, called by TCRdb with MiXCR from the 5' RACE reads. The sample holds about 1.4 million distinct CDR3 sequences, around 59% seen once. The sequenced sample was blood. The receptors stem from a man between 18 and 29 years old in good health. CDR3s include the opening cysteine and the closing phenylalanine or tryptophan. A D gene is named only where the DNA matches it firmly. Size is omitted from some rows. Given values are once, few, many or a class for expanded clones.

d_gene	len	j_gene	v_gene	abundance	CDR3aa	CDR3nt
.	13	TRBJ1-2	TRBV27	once	CASSPEFLGGYTF	TGTGCCAGCAGTCCTGAATTTTTGGGTGGCTACACCTTC
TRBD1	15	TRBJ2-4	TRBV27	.	CASSLWRDRRSKQYF	TGTGCCAGCAGCCTTTGGCGGGACAGGAGGTCCAAGCAGTACTTC
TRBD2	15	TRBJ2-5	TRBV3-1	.	CASSQDQSGAPPQYF	TGTGCCAGCAGCCAAGATCAAAGCGGGGCCCCACCCCAGTACTTC
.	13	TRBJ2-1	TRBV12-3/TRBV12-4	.	CASRDQGIDEQFF	TGTGCCAGCAGAGATCAGGGGATCGATGAGCAGTTCTTC
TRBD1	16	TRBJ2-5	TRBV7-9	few	CASSPQSGTGEETQYF	TGTGCCAGCAGCCCCCAATCCGGGACAGGGGAAGAGACCCAGTACTTC
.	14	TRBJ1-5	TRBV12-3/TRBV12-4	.	CASSFGLLNQPQHF	TGTGCCAGCAGTTTTGGACTCCTGAATCAGCCCCAGCATTTT
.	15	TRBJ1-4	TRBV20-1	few	CSVIGGDATNEKLFF	TGCAGTGTCATAGGGGGGGATGCAACTAATGAAAAACTGTTTTTT
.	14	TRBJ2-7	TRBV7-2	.	CASGATGVLYEQYF	TGTGCCAGCGGCGCGACAGGTGTACTGTACGAGCAGTACTTC
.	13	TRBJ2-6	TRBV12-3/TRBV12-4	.	CASIYLGANVLTF	TGTGCCAGCATTTATCTCGGGGCCAACGTCCTGACTTTC
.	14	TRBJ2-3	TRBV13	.	CASSVRDITDTQYF	TGTGCCAGCAGCGTACGGGACATCACAGATACGCAGTATTTT
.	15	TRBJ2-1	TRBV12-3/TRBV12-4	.	CASSLELGAHNEQFF	TGTGCCAGCAGTTTAGAGCTGGGGGCCCACAATGAGCAGTTCTTC
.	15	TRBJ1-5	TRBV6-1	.	CASSEAFWGNQPQHF	TGTGCCAGCAGTGAAGCATTTTGGGGAAATCAGCCCCAGCATTTT
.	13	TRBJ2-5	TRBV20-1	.	CSATLAGRETQYF	TGCAGTGCCACCCTGGCGGGGCGAGAGACCCAGTACTTC
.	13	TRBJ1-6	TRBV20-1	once	CSARSAGVSPLHF	TGCAGTGCTAGATCAGCAGGGGTTTCCCCCCTCCACTTT
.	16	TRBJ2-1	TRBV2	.	CASSEGPGDASVEQFF	TGTGCCAGCAGTGAGGGCCCAGGAGACGCGTCGGTTGAGCAGTTCTTC
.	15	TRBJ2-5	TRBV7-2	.	CASSLRAGTTDDQYF	TGTGCCAGCAGCTTAAGGGCAGGAACAACCGACGATCAGTACTTC
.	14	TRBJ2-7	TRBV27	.	CASSWGGQPYEQYF	TGTGCCAGCAGCTGGGGGGGACAGCCCTACGAGCAGTACTTC
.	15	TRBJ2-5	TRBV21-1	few	CASSMLAGVQETQYF	TGTGCCAGCAGCATGCTAGCGGGGGTTCAAGAGACCCAGTACTTC
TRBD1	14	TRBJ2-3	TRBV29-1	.	CSVTPGQGTDTQYF	TGCAGCGTTACCCCGGGACAGGGCACAGATACGCAGTATTTT
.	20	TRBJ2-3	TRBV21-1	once	CASSTGTGGASYFYTDTQYF	TGTGCCAGCAGCACCGGGACAGGGGGCGCATCGTACTTTTACACAGATACGCAGTATTTT
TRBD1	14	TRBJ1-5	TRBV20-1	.	CSASFGTVNQPQHF	TGCAGTGCTAGTTTCGGGACAGTCAATCAGCCCCAGCATTTT
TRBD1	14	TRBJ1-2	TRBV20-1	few	CSAKHDRGGDGYTF	TGCAGTGCTAAGCATGACAGGGGGGGCGACGGCTACACCTTC
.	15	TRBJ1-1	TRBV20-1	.	CSARGETLTSTEAFF	TGCAGTGCGCGGGGGGAGACCCTCACTAGCACTGAAGCTTTCTTT
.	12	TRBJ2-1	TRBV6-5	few	CASSSLTREQFF	TGTGCCAGCAGCAGCCTTACAAGGGAGCAGTTCTTC
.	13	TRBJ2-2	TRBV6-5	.	CASSWEVIGELFF	TGTGCCAGCAGTTGGGAAGTTATCGGGGAGCTGTTTTTT
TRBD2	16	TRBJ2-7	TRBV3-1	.	CASSQDLEREVYEQYF	TGTGCCAGCAGCCAAGATCTCGAGCGGGAGGTATACGAGCAGTACTTC
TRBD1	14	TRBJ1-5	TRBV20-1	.	CSAGEGQDRKPQHF	TGCAGTGCTGGAGAGGGACAGGACCGAAAGCCCCAGCATTTT
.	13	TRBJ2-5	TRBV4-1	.	CASSQPGTETQYF	TGCGCCAGCAGCCAGCCAGGAACTGAGACCCAGTACTTC
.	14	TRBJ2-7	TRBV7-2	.	CASSPDANIYEQYF	TGTGCCAGCAGCCCAGACGCAAATATCTACGAGCAGTACTTC
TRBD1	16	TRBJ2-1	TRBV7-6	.	CASSPARGGGWNEQFF	TGTGCCAGCAGCCCAGCCAGAGGGGGCGGTTGGAATGAGCAGTTCTTC
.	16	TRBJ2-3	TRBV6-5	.	CASSYARGTSTDTQYF	TGTGCCAGCAGTTACGCCCGGGGGACTAGCACAGATACGCAGTATTTT
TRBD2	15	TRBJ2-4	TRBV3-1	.	CASSPRTSGGAIQYF	TGTGCCAGCAGCCCTAGGACTAGCGGGGGGGCGATTCAGTACTTC
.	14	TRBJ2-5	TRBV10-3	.	CAISESGEAETQYF	TGTGCCATCAGTGAGTCGGGGGAGGCAGAGACCCAGTACTTC
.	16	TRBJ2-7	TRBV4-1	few	CASSQGRGGISYEQYF	TGCGCCAGCAGCCAAGGTAGAGGGGGGATCAGCTACGAGCAGTACTTC
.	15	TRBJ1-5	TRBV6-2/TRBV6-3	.	CASSYRESAIKPQHF	TGTGCCAGCAGTTACCGGGAATCGGCAATCAAGCCCCAGCATTTT
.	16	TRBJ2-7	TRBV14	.	CASSQAEDSPSYEQYF	TGTGCCAGCAGCCAGGCGGAGGATTCACCCTCCTACGAGCAGTACTTC
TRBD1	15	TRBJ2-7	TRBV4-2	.	CASSRSDRATYEQYF	TGTGCCAGCAGCCGGTCGGACAGGGCTACCTACGAGCAGTACTTC
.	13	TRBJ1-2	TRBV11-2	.	CASTLGLNYGYTF	TGTGCCAGCACCCTCGGACTGAACTATGGCTACACCTTC
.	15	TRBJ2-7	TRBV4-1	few	CASSQETGGAWEQYF	TGCGCCAGCAGCCAAGAGACAGGCGGGGCGTGGGAGCAGTACTTC
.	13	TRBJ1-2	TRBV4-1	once	CASSWDKNYGYTF	TGCGCCAGCAGCTGGGACAAGAACTATGGCTACACCTTC
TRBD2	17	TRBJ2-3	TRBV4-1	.	CASSQRDSTSGTDTQYF	TGCGCCAGCAGCCAACGCGACTCGACTAGCGGCACAGATACGCAGTATTTT
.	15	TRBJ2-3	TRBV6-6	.	CASSYNPLPTDTQYF	TGTGCCAGCAGTTACAATCCCTTACCCACAGATACGCAGTATTTT
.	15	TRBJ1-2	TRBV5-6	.	CASSLLQGPNYGYTF	TGTGCCAGCAGCTTGTTGCAGGGGCCTAACTATGGCTACACCTTC
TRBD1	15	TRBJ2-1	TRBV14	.	CASSLRDRKYNEQFF	TGTGCCAGCAGCCTACGGGACAGAAAATACAATGAGCAGTTCTTC
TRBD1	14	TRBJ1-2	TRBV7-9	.	CASSPTGAGYGYTF	TGTGCCAGCAGCCCAACAGGGGCTGGCTATGGCTACACCTTC
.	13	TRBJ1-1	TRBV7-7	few	CASSLDTGTEAFF	TGTGCTAGCAGCTTAGATACGGGAACTGAAGCTTTCTTT
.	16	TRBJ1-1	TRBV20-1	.	CSARDVKEGMNTEAFF	TGCAGTGCTAGAGACGTAAAGGAGGGAATGAACACTGAAGCTTTCTTT
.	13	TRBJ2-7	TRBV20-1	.	CSAQAQGRYEQYF	TGCAGTGCTCAAGCTCAGGGGCGCTACGAGCAGTACTTC
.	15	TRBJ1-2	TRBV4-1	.	CASSQDEGIRWGYTF	TGCGCCAGCAGCCAAGATGAGGGCATTCGGTGGGGCTACACCTTC
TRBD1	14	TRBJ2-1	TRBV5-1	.	CASSFGTGGWEQFF	TGCGCCAGCAGCTTTGGGACAGGGGGCTGGGAGCAGTTCTTC
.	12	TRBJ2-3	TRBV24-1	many	CATKGDTDTQYF	TGTGCCACCAAGGGGGATACAGATACGCAGTATTTT
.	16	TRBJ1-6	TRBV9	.	CASSVGGGGYNSPLHF	TGTGCCAGCAGCGTAGGCGGAGGGGGCTATAATTCACCCCTCCACTTT
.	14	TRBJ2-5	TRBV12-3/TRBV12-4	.	CASSLDSSRETQYF	TGTGCCAGCAGTCTGGACTCAAGCCGGGAGACCCAGTACTTC
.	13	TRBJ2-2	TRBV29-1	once	CSVGKGNTGELFF	TGCAGCGTGGGAAAGGGAAACACCGGGGAGCTGTTTTTT
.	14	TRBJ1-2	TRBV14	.	CASSQGGGRYGYTF	TGTGCCAGCAGCCAAGGGGGGGGCCGCTATGGCTACACCTTC
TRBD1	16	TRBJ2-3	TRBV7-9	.	CASSLETGDSTDTQYF	TGTGCCAGCAGCTTAGAGACAGGGGATAGCACAGATACGCAGTATTTT